One sample yielded the 27 T cell receptor beta chains listed below, sequenced in a study of blood T cell repertoires in COVID-19 (dated by TCRdb to 2020 to 2022). The library was made by the immunoSEQ multiplex PCR assay. TCRdb retrieved this table from immuneACCESS and kept in-frame rearrangements only. Not all clones are present; in checked studies, unresolved V genes account for under half, and no reason is known for the remainder. Counted in this sample were 140,000 or so clones; approximately 90% of them appeared once. Around 10% of the sample lies in the top ten. What was sequenced was peripheral blood. The receptors derive from a woman of 80 years or more with acute or convalescent COVID-19.

This rearrangement joins TRBV6-5 to TRBJ1-2, with D maybe TRBD1 (5 bases). The germline V and J ends were trimmed by 8 bases and 4 bases, with 8 bases remaining between them. CDR3 length: 11 amino acids. Germline V gene lookup returns CDR1 MNHEY and CDR2 SVGAGI. The CDR3 region has the DNA TGTGCCAGCGGGGACTTCTATGGCTACACCTTC. Protein: CASGDFYGYTF.

The genes are TRBV7-2 and TRBJ2-5; TRBD2 agrees at 13 bases. Unmatched junction bases numbered 8, after V lost 5 bases and J lost 5 bases. CDR3 length equals 16 residues. CDR1 SGHTA and CDR2 FQGNSA come from the germline V gene. The CDR3 sequence: CASSVTSGGTAETQYF. The CDR3 coding sequence is TGTGCCAGCAGCGTGACTAGCGGGGGGACCGCCGAGACCCAGTACTTC.

The chain employs TRBV5-1 and TRBJ2-7; D might be TRBD1 (7 bases). The CDR3 is made up of 16 amino acids. Trimming took off 3 bases at V and 0 bases at J, with 16 bases between the two ends. Germline loops: CDR1 SGHRS, CDR2 YFSETQ. The CDR3 DNA is TGCGCCAGCAGCTGGGGGGACAGTAGAGGCTCCTACGAGCAGTACTTC. This translates into CASSWGDSRGSYEQYF.

DNA for the CDR3: TGTGCCAGCAGTGAAGGGGCGGGACGAAACACCATATATTTT. Amino acid sequence: CASSEGAGRNTIYF. The chain recombines TRBV6-1 with TRBJ1-3; D might be TRBD1 (5 bases). Trimming shortened V by 1 base and J by 5 bases, and 9 bases separated the two germline ends. Germline lookup yields CDR1 MNHNS and CDR2 SASEGT. The CDR3 loop spans 14 amino acids.

This chain uses TRBV4-3 with TRBJ1-2; 7 positions match TRBD1. With 4 bases clipped from V and 2 bases from J, the junction kept 4 bases outside the gene matches. Germline V gene data show CDR1 as LGHNA and CDR2 as YSLEER. This CDR3 spans 14 amino acids. The CDR3 loop is CASSLSTGNYGYTF. DNA for the CDR3: TGCGCCAGCAGCCTCTCGACAGGGAACTATGGCTACACCTTC.

This chain joins TRBV14 and TRBJ1-2, with D perhaps TRBD1 (5 bases). Germline values: CDR1 SGHDN, CDR2 FVKESK. The ends were cut back, 4 bases at V and 4 bases at J, with 19 bases in the middle. CDR3 length: 16 amino acids. CDR3 region: CASSLSTGAAVYGYTF. In DNA form, the CDR3 reads TGTGCCAGCAGCCTCTCCACTGGGGCAGCCGTCTATGGCTACACCTTC.

The chain couples TRBV7-9 to TRBJ1-6; TRBD1 aligns across 7 bases. CDR1 and CDR2 from the germline V gene are SEHNR and FQNEAQ (reference sequence). The CDR3 totals 19 residues. V was pared by 3 bases and J by 4 bases, with 15 bases of the junction left unmatched. The CDR3 reads CASSLELAPGGEYNSPLHF. The CDR3 DNA follows: TGTGCCAGCAGCTTGGAACTAGCCCCAGGGGGAGAGTATAATTCACCCCTCCACTTT. Variable domain in full (rest from reference TRBV7-9 and TRBJ1-6): DTGVSQNPRHKITKRGQNVTFRCDPISEHNRLYWYRQTLGQGPEFLTYFQNEAQLEKSRLLSDRFSAERPKGSFSTLEIQRTEQGDSAMYLCASSLELAPGGEYNSPLHFGNGTRLTVT.

The chain is built from TRBV30 and TRBJ1-1; unclear D gene. The germline V and J ends were trimmed by 2 bases and 1 base, with 14 bases remaining between them. The CDR3 loop spans 15 amino acids. Germline V gives CDR1 GTSNPN, CDR2 SVGIG (reference sequence). This CDR3 is CAWSTKTGKNTEAFF. The DNA of the CDR3 is TGTGCCTGGAGTACAAAGACGGGGAAGAACACTGAAGCTTTCTTT.

As concerns this clone: The CDR3 carries no conserved terminal phenylalanine or tryptophan, so it likely arises from a read error. The DNA is left out, because the CDR3 cannot be placed on it with certainty; the CDR3 is given as TCRdb lists it. The CDR3 is CASTLRYRGR. This chain uses TRBV12-3 or TRBV12-4 with TRBJ1-5; TRBD1 is taken as the D call from the table, unchecked against the DNA. The CDR3 adds up to 10 amino acids, both ends counted.

The DNA of the CDR3 is TGTGCCAGCAGCTTAAGCCAGGGGGCAGGAGCTTTCTTT. As protein: CASSLSQGAGAFF. V gene TRBV7-9 combines with J gene TRBJ1-1; 8 nucleotides line up with TRBD1. Trimming cost V 2 bases and J 10 bases; bases outside gene matches: 6. Germline assignment: CDR1 SEHNR and CDR2 FQNEAQ (reference sequence). This CDR3 contains 13 residues.

This clone is judged medium-sized. This sequence joins TRBV6-1 and TRBJ1-5, with TRBD1 matching over 7 bases. This CDR3 is built from 14 residues. The trim removed 1 base at V and 7 bases at J, leaving 4 bases unmatched. The V gene's germline CDR1 is MNHNS and CDR2 SASEGT. CDR3 region: CASSEGQGFQPQHF. The CDR3 DNA reads TGTGCCAGCAGTGAAGGACAGGGTTTCCAGCCCCAGCATTTT.

This clone was detected once. V gene TRBV4-3 combines with J gene TRBJ1-1; TRBD1 might be the D (6 bases). The CDR3 has 17 amino acids. Germline V CDR1 and CDR2: LGHNA, YSLEER. The V and J ends lost 0 bases and 1 base respectively, with 15 bases between them. The CDR3 sequence is CASSQDLFRGGNTEAFF. The CDR3, as DNA: TGCGCCAGCAGCCAAGATCTTTTCAGGGGCGGGAACACTGAAGCTTTCTTT.

V gene TRBV30 combines with J gene TRBJ1-5, with D possibly TRBD1 on 5 matching bases. Germline V gene sequence: CDR1 GTSNPN, CDR2 SVGIG (reference sequence). V dropped 3 bases and J dropped 3 bases, with 12 bases sitting between them. The CDR3 extends over 14 amino acids. The CDR3, as DNA: TGTGCCTGGAGAGGGGAGGGTTTCAATCAGCCCCAGCATTTT. This translates into CAWRGEGFNQPQHF.

The V call is TRBV5-1, the J call TRBJ2-7; D is unresolved. V dropped 2 bases and J dropped 2 bases, with 5 bases sitting between them. Germline V CDR1 and CDR2: SGHRS, YFSETQ. The CDR3 has 12 amino acids. CDR3 DNA: TGCGCCAGCAGCTTAACAGCCTACGAGCAGTACTTC. It yields the protein CASSLTAYEQYF.

The gene calls are TRBV7-2 and TRBJ2-7, with a possible D match to TRBD1 (6 bases). The CDR3 loop spans 15 amino acids. Trimming pared 3 bases from V and 1 base from J, leaving 13 bases between. The V gene's germline CDR1 is SGHTA and CDR2 FQGNSA. The CDR3 DNA follows: TGTGCCAGCAGCTTCCGCACAGGGTCTTCCTACGAGCAGTACTTC. Protein sequence: CASSFRTGSSYEQYF.

The rearrangement links TRBV5-1 to TRBJ2-3; 9 bases are shared with TRBD2. This CDR3 has 17 amino acids. V lost 6 bases and J lost 1; bases outside the gene matches: 12. The germline V gene encodes CDR1 SGHRS and CDR2 YFSETQ. As DNA, the CDR3 is TGCGCCAGCACATCACGGAATCCTAGCGGGGGCACAGATACGCAGTATTTT. It encodes CASTSRNPSGGTDTQYF.

The chain couples TRBV5-1 to TRBJ1-6; possible D gene TRBD1, 6 bases. This CDR3 region has 14 residues. V was clipped by 3 bases and J by 7 bases, with 11 bases between them. Per the germline V gene, CDR1 is SGHRS and CDR2 is YFSETQ. The CDR3 DNA sequence: TGCGCCAGCAGCTATGACCAGGGGAATTCACCCCTCCACTTT. This translates into CASSYDQGNSPLHF.

The chain recombines TRBV19 with TRBJ1-5; 8 nucleotides agree with TRBD1. CDR3 length: 16 amino acids. The germline gives CDR1 LNHDA, CDR2 SQIVND (reference sequence). Trimming cost V 0 bases and J 7 bases; bases outside gene matches: 8. The CDR3 region is CASSIEQAGGRQPQHF. The CDR3, as DNA: TGTGCCAGTAGTATAGAACAGGCAGGGGGCAGGCAGCCCCAGCATTTT.

The chain has TRBV9 and TRBJ2-3; TRBD2 might be the D (5 bases). The CDR3 is made up of 15 amino acids. CDR1 SGDLS and CDR2 YYNGEE come from the germline V gene. V was trimmed by 0 bases and J by 0 bases, leaving 8 bases between them. This CDR3 is CASSVATGSTDTQYF. In nucleotides, the CDR3 is TGTGCCAGCAGCGTAGCTACGGGGAGCACAGATACGCAGTATTTT.

The rearrangement uses TRBV19 and TRBJ1-5, with TRBD1 matching over 10 bases. The trim removed 4 bases at V and 2 bases at J, leaving 5 bases unmatched. The CDR3 is made up of 16 amino acids. Germline CDR1 LNHDA, CDR2 SQIVND (reference sequence). CDR3 nucleotides: TGTGCCAGTAGTACCACTGGACAGGGGGGCAATCAGCCCCAGCATTTT. It translates to CASSTTGQGGNQPQHF.

The chain employs TRBV6-5 and TRBJ2-5; D might be TRBD1 (5 bases). Trimming took off 1 base at V and 1 base at J, with 7 bases between the two ends. CDR3 length: 14 amino acids. Germline V gives CDR1 MNHEY, CDR2 SVGAGI. The CDR3 is CASSYWGVQETQYF. CDR3 in DNA: TGTGCCAGCAGTTACTGGGGCGTCCAAGAGACCCAGTACTTC.

The rearrangement uses TRBV3-1 (or the pseudogene TRBV3-2) and TRBJ1-1; possible D gene TRBD1, 5 bases. This CDR3 region has 15 residues. The germline CDR1 and CDR2 sequences are LGHDT and YNNKEL (reference sequence). Trimming stripped 4 bases from V and 0 bases from J, with 12 bases between. The CDR3 reads CASSPRQRMNTEAFF. The CDR3 DNA follows: TGTGCCAGCAGCCCTCGACAGAGAATGAACACTGAAGCTTTCTTT.

V and J are TRBV10-2 and TRBJ1-4; possible D gene TRBD1, 6 bases. Germline V gives CDR1 WSHSY, CDR2 SAAADI. CDR3 length: 15 residues. The germline V and J ends were trimmed by 7 bases and 4 bases, with 16 bases remaining between them. The CDR3 DNA follows: TGCGCCAGCACTGCAGGGGTACGAGGTAATGAAAAACTGTTTTTT. Its protein product is CASTAGVRGNEKLFF.

The CDR3 sequence: CASSPPAGGRDTQYF. In DNA, the CDR3 is TGTGCCAGCAGCCCCCCAGCGGGGGGGCGGGATACGCAGTATTTT. V usage is TRBV7-9 and J usage is TRBJ2-3, with 10 bases lining up with TRBD2. Losses at the gene ends were 5 bases for V and 6 bases for J; bases not matched to a gene: 8. CDR3 size: 15 residues. Looked up from germline, CDR1 is SEHNR and CDR2 is FQNEAQ (reference sequence).

The CDR3 is CASSELTANSGNTIYF. The CDR3 region has the DNA TGTGCCAGCAGTGAACTCACAGCCAACTCTGGAAACACCATATATTTT. The J gene is TRBJ1-3, the V gene TRBV2; D is unresolved. The CDR3 totals 16 residues. Trimming removed 2 bases at V and 0 bases at J, with 11 bases between. CDR1 is SNHLY, CDR2 FYNNEI, per germline.

This clone was counted between two and nine times. This chain connects TRBV19 to TRBJ1-1; D gene ambiguous. The V end was cut by 5 bases, the J end by 0 bases, with 13 bases between. Germline values: CDR1 LNHDA, CDR2 SQIVND (reference sequence). CDR3 size: 15 residues. The DNA for the CDR3 is TGTGCCAGTAGTGTGCAACATTCACTGAACACTGAAGCTTTCTTT. This translates into CASSVQHSLNTEAFF.

The chain is built from TRBV3-1 (or the pseudogene TRBV3-2) and TRBJ2-7; 9 bases fit TRBD2. The CDR3 runs to 14 residues. V gave up 4 bases and J gave up 2 bases; unmatched junction bases: 3. Germline CDR1 is LGHDT and CDR2 is YNNKEL (reference sequence). CDR3 sequence reads: CASSPSGVTYEQYF. The CDR3 nucleotides read TGTGCCAGCAGCCCTAGCGGGGTCACCTACGAGCAGTACTTC.